This T cell receptor (beta chain) was captured in a study of shared clonotypes between healthy human individuals. The CDR3 runs 13 residues. The V end lost 3 bases, the J end lost 2 bases, and 6 bases lay between the germline ends. CDR1 and CDR2 (germline): SGDLS, YYNGEE. Concerning this clone: Other DNA sequences within the sample encode an identical CDR3.

CD45RO-negative, CCR7-selected cells formed the naive CD8 fraction, which excluded terminally differentiated effector memory CD45RA+ cells. This table comes from immunoSEQ multiplex PCR, and its TCRdb copy is limited to in-frame clones, with some not included. The repertoire holds roughly 2,000,000 clones, about 93% seen once, with around 1.8% in the top ten. The TCR originated in a young man in good health. Some clones in this sample may be carry-over from other donors' samples. The specimen sequenced was naive CD8+ T cells from PBMCs. The V gene is TRBV9, the J gene TRBJ1-5; D remains ambiguous. CDR3 in amino acids: CASSEDGNQPQHF. CDR3 DNA: TGTGCCAGCAGCGAGGATGGCAATCAGCCCCAGCATTTT.